A selection of T cell receptor beta chains follows, all from one sample in a study of blood T cells in healthy people across ages. One entry per CDR3 protein results from TCRdb running MiXCR on the 5' RACE reads. The repertoire holds 1.5 million to 2 million distinct CDR3 sequences, with 40% to 55% as singletons. The sample consisted of blood. The origin of the receptors is a woman aged 40 to 50 in good health. Both conserved end residues are part of each CDR3. A D gene is named only where the DNA matches it firmly. A clone size is listed for some rows: how often the clone was seen (once, few, many), or a class if it is expanded.

v_gene	d_gene	len	j_gene	abundance	CDR3aa	CDR3nt
TRBV27	TRBD2	17	TRBJ2-5	few	CASSLSRPSGGQETQYF	TGTGCCAGCAGTTTATCGCGTCCTAGCGGGGGGCAAGAGACCCAGTACTTC
TRBV5-1	-	11	TRBJ2-1	-	CASSSSNEQIF	TGCGCCAGCAGCTCCAGCAATGAGCAGATCTTC
TRBV2	TRBD2	16	TRBJ2-1	-	CASSLSAGTSGDEQFF	TGTGCCAGCAGCCTCTCGGCCGGGACTAGCGGTGATGAGCAGTTCTTC
TRBV3-1	-	16	TRBJ2-3	-	CASSPSGGGHTDTQYF	TGTGCCAGCAGCCCTTCAGGCGGGGGCCACACAGATACGCAGTATTTT
TRBV25-1	TRBD2	15	TRBJ2-2	-	CASTRSGTNTGELFF	TGTGCCAGCACCCGAAGCGGGACGAACACCGGGGAGCTGTTTTTT
TRBV9	-	14	TRBJ2-5	few	CASSTRQVGGTQYF	TGTGCCAGCAGCACCCGACAGGTTGGCGGGACCCAGTACTTC
TRBV20-1	TRBD2	18	TRBJ2-3	-	CSARPLQRLAGGLDTQYF	TGCAGTGCTAGACCCTTACAACGACTAGCGGGGGGCCTAGATACGCAGTATTTT
TRBV12-3/TRBV12-4	-	14	TRBJ2-7	-	CASSAGAPTYEQYF	TGTGCCAGCAGTGCCGGGGCTCCAACCTACGAGCAGTACTTC
TRBV10-3	TRBD1	13	TRBJ2-3	-	CATAGTDTDTQYF	TGTGCCACTGCCGGGACAGACACAGATACGCAGTATTTT
TRBV6-5	-	17	TRBJ1-4	-	CASSYSWTAATNEELFF	TGTGCCAGCAGTTACTCGTGGACAGCCGCAACTAATGAAGAACTGTTTTTT
TRBV7-2	TRBD2	20	TRBJ2-5	-	CASSPPPFTSGGASQETQYF	TGTGCCAGCAGCCCCCCTCCCTTTACTAGCGGGGGGGCCTCACAAGAGACCCAGTACTTC
TRBV19	-	13	TRBJ2-7	-	CASSIPPMDEQYF	TGTGCCAGTAGTATCCCCCCAATGGACGAGCAGTACTTC
TRBV12-3/TRBV12-4	TRBD1	15	TRBJ2-2	-	CASTGTGGLTGELFF	TGTGCCAGCACCGGGACAGGGGGCCTCACCGGGGAGCTGTTTTTT
TRBV7-9	TRBD2	14	TRBJ2-7	few	CASSYTGTSVEQYF	TGTGCCAGCAGCTATACAGGGACTAGCGTCGAGCAGTACTTC
TRBV4-3	TRBD1	15	TRBJ1-4	-	CASSQDRDRSGKLFF	TGCGCCAGCAGCCAAGATAGGGACAGGTCAGGAAAACTGTTTTTT
TRBV7-2	-	14	TRBJ2-7	few	CASAQDRAPYEQYF	TGTGCCAGCGCCCAAGATCGTGCCCCCTACGAGCAGTACTTC
TRBV10-3	-	14	TRBJ2-7	once	CAISESGVGYEQYF	TGTGCCATCAGTGAGTCAGGGGTAGGCTACGAGCAGTACTTC
TRBV20-1	-	12	TRBJ2-3	-	CREASTTDTQYF	TGCAGGGAAGCGTCTACCACAGATACGCAGTATTTT
TRBV12-3/TRBV12-4	TRBD1	14	TRBJ1-4	-	CASSWGGGREKLFF	TGTGCCAGCAGTTGGGGAGGGGGCCGAGAAAAACTGTTTTTT
TRBV6-2/TRBV6-3	-	15	TRBJ2-7	-	CASSSTDRSNGEQYF	TGTGCCAGCAGTTCGACCGACAGGTCAAATGGAGAGCAGTACTTC
TRBV20-1	-	12	TRBJ2-1	-	CSARSLSSEQFF	TGCAGTGCTAGGAGTCTCTCATCTGAGCAGTTCTTC
TRBV6-2/TRBV6-3	-	15	TRBJ2-7	-	CASSYGPGHLYEQYF	TGTGCCAGCAGTTACGGGCCGGGACACCTCTACGAGCAGTACTTC
TRBV7-3	TRBD2	19	TRBJ2-1	-	CASSLFEGSGALSYNEQFF	TGTGCCAGCAGCTTGTTCGAGGGTAGCGGGGCACTATCCTACAATGAGCAGTTCTTC
TRBV6-1	TRBD1	15	TRBJ2-5	-	CASSDDPTGGETQYF	TGTGCCAGCAGTGACGATCCGACAGGGGGAGAGACCCAGTACTTC
TRBV4-3	-	11	TRBJ2-1	-	CASSSEAEQFF	TGCGCCAGCAGTAGCGAGGCTGAGCAGTTCTTC
TRBV6-6	TRBD1	16	TRBJ1-2	-	CASSSNVGQGPDGYTF	TGTGCCAGCAGTTCTAATGTGGGACAGGGGCCGGATGGCTACACCTTC
TRBV7-9	TRBD1	14	TRBJ2-5	-	CASSERQGGETQYF	TGTGCCAGCAGCGAAAGACAGGGGGGGGAGACCCAGTACTTC